A selection of T cell receptor beta chains follows, all from one sample in a study of shared clonotypes between healthy human individuals. Repertoires were generated with immunoSEQ multiplex PCR, while TCRdb's copy carries only in-frame clones and drops some. Among 2.3 million or so clones listed, approximately 95% were seen once. The sequenced sample consisted of naive CD4+ T cells from PBMCs. Receptor source: a man between 18 and 35 years old in good health. Some clones in this sample may be carry-over from other donors' samples. Each CDR3 is given with its conserved first and last residue. D genes are given only for firm matches. Clone size is not always given. Where it is, it says once, few, many or a class for expanded clones.

v_call: TRBV28; clone_size: .; d_call: TRBD1; j_call: TRBJ1-4; cdr3_aa: CASSLLGQGAEKLFF; cdr3_nt: TGTGCCAGCAGTTTGTTAGGACAGGGGGCTGAAAAACTGTTTTTT
v_call: TRBV5-1; clone_size: .; d_call: TRBD1; j_call: TRBJ2-7; cdr3_aa: CASSLAAGGYEQYF; cdr3_nt: TGCGCCAGCAGCTTGGCCGCAGGGGGCTACGAGCAGTACTTC
v_call: TRBV6-1; clone_size: .; d_call: .; j_call: TRBJ1-1; cdr3_aa: CASGLKLGPEAFF; cdr3_nt: TGTGCCAGCGGGCTCAAACTAGGTCCTGAAGCTTTCTTT
v_call: TRBV7-6; clone_size: .; d_call: TRBD2; j_call: TRBJ2-3; cdr3_aa: CASSPGVAGYVKQYF; cdr3_nt: TGTGCCAGCAGCCCCGGAGTAGCGGGATATGTTAAGCAGTATTTT
v_call: TRBV5-1; clone_size: .; d_call: TRBD2; j_call: TRBJ2-1; cdr3_aa: CASSGGLALDEQFF; cdr3_nt: TGCGCCAGCAGCGGCGGACTAGCGTTGGATGAGCAGTTCTTC
v_call: TRBV2; clone_size: .; d_call: TRBD1; j_call: TRBJ2-5; cdr3_aa: CASSPWTGEETQYF; cdr3_nt: TGTGCCAGCAGTCCATGGACAGGGGAAGAGACCCAGTACTTC
v_call: TRBV7-9; clone_size: few; d_call: .; j_call: TRBJ1-5; cdr3_aa: CASSYVAGNSNQPQHF; cdr3_nt: TGTGCCAGCAGCTATGTCGCAGGGAATAGCAATCAGCCCCAGCATTTT
v_call: TRBV2; clone_size: .; d_call: .; j_call: TRBJ2-7; cdr3_aa: CASSVEQTSYEQYF; cdr3_nt: TGTGCCAGCAGTGTTGAACAGACATCCTACGAGCAGTACTTC
v_call: TRBV10-3; clone_size: .; d_call: TRBD2; j_call: TRBJ2-7; cdr3_aa: CAISESGSGSHEQYF; cdr3_nt: TGTGCCATCAGTGAGTCCGGTAGCGGGAGCCACGAGCAGTACTTC
v_call: TRBV10-3; clone_size: .; d_call: TRBD1; j_call: TRBJ2-1; cdr3_aa: CASRPGTGAANEQFF; cdr3_nt: TGTGCCAGCCGACCGGGGACAGGGGCCGCCAATGAGCAGTTCTTC
v_call: TRBV19; clone_size: .; d_call: TRBD2; j_call: TRBJ2-7; cdr3_aa: CASSWTSGRSYEQYF; cdr3_nt: TGTGCCAGTAGCTGGACTAGCGGGAGGAGTTACGAGCAGTACTTC
v_call: TRBV5-1; clone_size: .; d_call: .; j_call: TRBJ2-5; cdr3_aa: CASSLWQGGETQYF; cdr3_nt: TGCGCCAGCAGCTTGTGGCAGGGAGGAGAGACCCAGTACTTC
v_call: TRBV11-2; clone_size: .; d_call: TRBD2; j_call: TRBJ2-7; cdr3_aa: CASPLSRREGPYEQYF; cdr3_nt: TGTGCCAGCCCCCTTTCCCGTCGGGAGGGTCCCTACGAGCAGTACTTC
v_call: TRBV29-1; clone_size: .; d_call: .; j_call: TRBJ2-5; cdr3_aa: CSVHGRNQETQYF; cdr3_nt: TGCAGCGTCCACGGGCGGAATCAAGAGACCCAGTACTTC
v_call: TRBV4-2; clone_size: .; d_call: .; j_call: TRBJ1-2; cdr3_aa: CASSQDAGALNYGYTF; cdr3_nt: TGTGCCAGCAGCCAAGACGCAGGGGCCTTAAACTATGGCTACACCTTC
v_call: TRBV2; clone_size: few; d_call: .; j_call: TRBJ1-4; cdr3_aa: CASRRGSYEKLFF; cdr3_nt: TGTGCCAGCAGGAGGGGATCTTATGAAAAACTGTTTTTT
v_call: TRBV6-5; clone_size: .; d_call: TRBD2; j_call: TRBJ2-3; cdr3_aa: CASRKKLAGGLPQYF; cdr3_nt: TGTGCCAGCAGGAAGAAACTAGCGGGAGGGCTCCCACAGTATTTT
v_call: TRBV7-2; clone_size: .; d_call: TRBD2; j_call: TRBJ2-1; cdr3_aa: CASSLGGLAGGPNEQFF; cdr3_nt: TGTGCCAGCAGCTTAGGGGGGCTAGCGGGAGGGCCGAATGAGCAGTTCTTC
v_call: TRBV2; clone_size: .; d_call: .; j_call: TRBJ1-1; cdr3_aa: CASISWDRTEAFF; cdr3_nt: TGTGCCAGCATCTCATGGGATCGGACTGAAGCTTTCTTT
v_call: TRBV9; clone_size: once; d_call: TRBD2; j_call: TRBJ2-2; cdr3_aa: CASSVLAGIFANTGELFF; cdr3_nt: TGTGCCAGCAGCGTACTAGCGGGGATTTTCGCGAACACCGGGGAGCTGTTTTTT
v_call: TRBV15; clone_size: .; d_call: .; j_call: TRBJ2-7; cdr3_aa: CATSRGSSGGSYEQYF; cdr3_nt: TGTGCCACCAGCAGAGGTTCTAGTGGGGGCTCCTACGAGCAGTACTTC
v_call: TRBV28; clone_size: .; d_call: .; j_call: TRBJ2-1; cdr3_aa: CASTIRSSYNEQFF; cdr3_nt: TGTGCCAGCACGATACGGAGCTCCTACAATGAGCAGTTCTTC
v_call: TRBV30; clone_size: few; d_call: .; j_call: TRBJ1-5; cdr3_aa: CAWSYRVDQPQHF; cdr3_nt: TGTGCCTGGAGTTACAGGGTGGATCAGCCCCAGCATTTT
v_call: TRBV7-8; clone_size: .; d_call: TRBD2; j_call: TRBJ2-2; cdr3_aa: CASSLSRLAGWSGELFF; cdr3_nt: TGTGCCAGCAGCTTATCCCGACTAGCGGGATGGTCCGGGGAGCTGTTTTTT
v_call: TRBV6-6; clone_size: .; d_call: .; j_call: TRBJ1-1; cdr3_aa: CASSSLGDTEAFF; cdr3_nt: TGTGCCAGCAGTTCGTTGGGGGACACTGAAGCTTTCTTT
v_call: TRBV10-1; clone_size: .; d_call: TRBD2; j_call: TRBJ2-1; cdr3_aa: CASSSTSGSSYNEQFF; cdr3_nt: TGCGCCAGCAGTTCCACTAGCGGGAGTTCCTACAATGAGCAGTTCTTC
v_call: TRBV6-5; clone_size: .; d_call: .; j_call: TRBJ2-1; cdr3_aa: CASWKGYNEQFF; cdr3_nt: TGTGCCAGCTGGAAGGGGTACAATGAGCAGTTCTTC
v_call: TRBV6-5; clone_size: .; d_call: TRBD1; j_call: TRBJ1-1; cdr3_aa: CASSYGQGGYTEAFF; cdr3_nt: TGTGCCAGCAGTTACGGTCAGGGGGGGTACACTGAAGCTTTCTTT
v_call: TRBV5-1; clone_size: .; d_call: TRBD1; j_call: TRBJ1-4; cdr3_aa: CASSSAIPGQNEKLFF; cdr3_nt: TGCGCCAGCAGCTCCGCCATACCGGGACAGAATGAAAAACTGTTTTTT
v_call: TRBV12-2; clone_size: .; d_call: .; j_call: TRBJ1-5; cdr3_aa: CASRRRVDRDNGQPQHF; cdr3_nt: TGTGCAAGTCGTCGCCGAGTCGACAGGGACAATGGTCAGCCCCAGCATTTT
v_call: TRBV28; clone_size: .; d_call: .; j_call: TRBJ2-6; cdr3_aa: CASSLSASGANVLTF; cdr3_nt: TGTGCCAGCAGTTTATCAGCCTCTGGGGCCAACGTCCTGACTTTC
v_call: TRBV5-1; clone_size: once; d_call: TRBD1; j_call: TRBJ1-1; cdr3_aa: CASSTGQGAIYTEAFF; cdr3_nt: TGCGCCAGCAGCACTGGACAGGGGGCAATATACACTGAAGCTTTCTTT
v_call: TRBV27; clone_size: .; d_call: .; j_call: TRBJ2-2; cdr3_aa: CASSFLGAGTGELFF; cdr3_nt: TGTGCCAGCAGTTTCTTGGGGGCGGGCACCGGGGAGCTGTTTTTT
v_call: TRBV10-3; clone_size: .; d_call: TRBD1; j_call: TRBJ2-2; cdr3_aa: CAISDQGVLSQNTGELFF; cdr3_nt: TGTGCCATCAGTGACCAGGGGGTGCTGTCTCAGAACACCGGGGAGCTGTTTTTT
v_call: TRBV11-2; clone_size: .; d_call: TRBD2; j_call: TRBJ2-7; cdr3_aa: CASSSQAGNEQYF; cdr3_nt: TGTGCCAGCAGCTCGCAAGCGGGAAATGAGCAGTACTTC
v_call: TRBV6-1; clone_size: .; d_call: .; j_call: TRBJ2-1; cdr3_aa: CASSELRESEQFF; cdr3_nt: TGTGCCAGCAGTGAGTTGAGGGAGAGTGAGCAGTTCTTC
v_call: TRBV19; clone_size: .; d_call: TRBD2; j_call: TRBJ2-3; cdr3_aa: CATQVAGEDTQYF; cdr3_nt: TGTGCCACCCAGGTGGCGGGGGAAGATACGCAGTATTTT
v_call: TRBV2; clone_size: .; d_call: .; j_call: TRBJ1-2; cdr3_aa: CASSYMRAASDNYGYTF; cdr3_nt: TGTGCCAGCAGTTATATGAGGGCCGCGTCAGACAACTATGGCTACACCTTC
v_call: TRBV10-3; clone_size: .; d_call: .; j_call: TRBJ1-1; cdr3_aa: CAISDRPGDTEAFF; cdr3_nt: TGTGCCATCAGTGACAGACCCGGGGACACTGAAGCTTTCTTT
v_call: TRBV6-5; clone_size: once; d_call: TRBD1; j_call: TRBJ1-1; cdr3_aa: CASSYINRGPNTEAFF; cdr3_nt: TGTGCCAGCAGTTACATCAACAGGGGTCCGAACACTGAAGCTTTCTTT
v_call: TRBV7-2; clone_size: .; d_call: .; j_call: TRBJ1-2; cdr3_aa: CASSLTTGGYTF; cdr3_nt: TGTGCCAGCAGCTTAACGACGGGTGGCTACACCTTC
v_call: TRBV5-1; clone_size: .; d_call: .; j_call: TRBJ1-2; cdr3_aa: CASSASSNYGYTF; cdr3_nt: TGCGCCAGCAGCGCCAGTAGTAACTATGGCTACACCTTC
v_call: TRBV7-9; clone_size: once; d_call: .; j_call: TRBJ2-7; cdr3_aa: CASSFLNEQYF; cdr3_nt: TGTGCCAGCAGCTTCCTAAACGAGCAGTACTTC
v_call: TRBV11-2; clone_size: once; d_call: .; j_call: TRBJ1-1; cdr3_aa: CASSPRTANTEAFF; cdr3_nt: TGTGCCAGCAGCCCGCGGACAGCCAACACTGAAGCTTTCTTT
v_call: TRBV4-1; clone_size: .; d_call: TRBD2; j_call: TRBJ2-3; cdr3_aa: CASSQGGTSGLGDTQYF; cdr3_nt: TGCGCCAGCAGCCAGGGAGGGACTAGCGGCCTGGGGGATACGCAGTATTTT
v_call: TRBV5-1; clone_size: .; d_call: .; j_call: TRBJ2-7; cdr3_aa: CASSLIPTGEQYF; cdr3_nt: TGCGCCAGCAGCTTGATCCCCACGGGGGAGCAGTACTTC
v_call: TRBV11-2; clone_size: .; d_call: .; j_call: TRBJ2-5; cdr3_aa: CASSLGSAAPQETQYF; cdr3_nt: TGTGCCAGCAGCTTAGGTTCAGCGGCCCCCCAAGAGACCCAGTACTTC
v_call: TRBV25-1; clone_size: .; d_call: TRBD2; j_call: TRBJ2-3; cdr3_aa: CASSVLAGRGADTQYF; cdr3_nt: TGTGCCAGCAGTGTGCTAGCGGGACGAGGCGCAGATACGCAGTATTTT
v_call: TRBV15; clone_size: .; d_call: .; j_call: TRBJ2-7; cdr3_aa: CATSRLSGTDEQYF; cdr3_nt: TGTGCCACCAGCAGACTATCCGGGACGGATGAGCAGTACTTC
v_call: TRBV4-3; clone_size: .; d_call: .; j_call: TRBJ2-5; cdr3_aa: CASSQELQETQYF; cdr3_nt: TGCGCCAGCAGCCAAGAACTCCAAGAGACCCAGTACTTC
v_call: TRBV4-3; clone_size: .; d_call: TRBD2; j_call: TRBJ2-1; cdr3_aa: CASSHPGTSGRGNEQFF; cdr3_nt: TGCGCCAGCAGCCACCCCGGGACTAGCGGGAGGGGGAATGAGCAGTTCTTC
v_call: TRBV27; clone_size: .; d_call: TRBD2; j_call: TRBJ2-7; cdr3_aa: CASSLSGREGPYEQYF; cdr3_nt: TGTGCCAGCAGTTTATCGGGCAGGGAGGGGCCCTACGAGCAGTACTTC
v_call: TRBV2; clone_size: .; d_call: .; j_call: TRBJ2-6; cdr3_aa: CASRGTLSGANVLTF; cdr3_nt: TGTGCCAGCAGGGGGACACTCTCTGGGGCCAACGTCCTGACTTTC
v_call: TRBV29-1; clone_size: .; d_call: .; j_call: TRBJ2-3; cdr3_aa: CSVVGGSTDTQYF; cdr3_nt: TGCAGCGTTGTTGGAGGGAGTACCGATACGCAGTATTTT
v_call: TRBV30; clone_size: once; d_call: .; j_call: TRBJ2-1; cdr3_aa: CAWSLQGRNEQFF; cdr3_nt: TGTGCCTGGAGTCTACAGGGACGGAATGAGCAGTTCTTC